The entry that follows covers one T cell receptor beta chain sequence. Its antigen is unidentified. Trimming cost V 6 bases and J 10 bases; bases outside gene matches: 2. The CDR3 contains 11 residues. CDR1 MNHEY and CDR2 SMNVEV come from the germline V gene (reference sequence). The data belong to a study of cytomegalovirus exposure and HLA in healthy donors. Whole-study context: Earlier findings included some 120 million unique TCR beta sequences obtained from about 179 million T cells. The study's findings and limits: Excluded were some V segments that proved indistinguishable, including TRBV6-2 and TRBV6-3. In an earlier analysis, in 620 or so donors, most V segments appeared productive either ~87% or ~30% of the time.

The PCR made use of 60 Vbeta and 13 Jbeta primers. The table came from immunoSEQ multiplex PCR; TCRdb's copy has only in-frame clones and leaves some out. The sample gives some 71,000 clones, over 60% of which show up once; around 7.6% is in the top ten. Material: PBMCs. The sequence derives from a man aged 35 to 55 in good health and CMV-seropositive. V usage is TRBV27 and J usage is TRBJ1-2, with 10 bases that match TRBD1. The DNA of the CDR3 is TGTGCCAGCAGCGACAGGGGGCACTACACCTTC. It codes for CASSDRGHYTF.